A single sample gave rise to the 13 T cell receptor beta chains below, sequenced in a study of early T cells in non-severe SARS-CoV-2 infection. TCRdb fed the 5' RACE reads into MiXCR, producing one record per CDR3 protein. The table shows tens of thousands of distinct CDR3 sequences, with around 5% occurring only once. Input material: whole blood. These receptors were collected from an adult who was a healthcare worker with PCR-confirmed SARS-CoV-2 infection or an uninfected control (not recorded which).

This clonotype has at least ten counts. This sequence joins TRBV25-1 and TRBJ2-1; TRBD2 aligns across 9 bases. This CDR3 contains 17 residues. After removal of 2 bases from V and 0 bases from J, the junction contained 5 bases not matched to a gene. Germline CDR1 MGHDK, CDR2 SYGVNS. The DNA of the CDR3 is TGTGCCAGCAGTGAAGAGGATAGCGGGAGCTCCTACAATGAGCAGTTCTTC. Its translation: CASSEEDSGSSYNEQFF.

This clonotype was found many times. This chain joins TRBV6-6 and TRBJ1-2, with D tentatively TRBD1 (6 bases). Trimming stripped 5 bases from V and 2 bases from J, with 9 bases between. The CDR3 contains 13 residues. Germline V gene lookup returns CDR1 MNHNY and CDR2 SVGAGI (reference sequence). The CDR3 region has the DNA TGTGCCAGCAGTACTCAGGGGAACTATGGCTACACCTTC. Translated, it gives CASSTQGNYGYTF.

This clonotype was observed many times. The chain recombines TRBV6-5 with TRBJ1-1; a weak D match, TRBD1 (5 bases). Germline CDR1 and CDR2: MNHEY and SVGAGI. V lost 0 bases and J 5 bases, leaving 7 bases between the germline ends. The length of the CDR3 is 13 residues. The CDR3 spells CASSYSRGTEAFF. The DNA for the CDR3 is TGTGCCAGCAGTTACTCTCGGGGGACTGAAGCTTTCTTT.

This clonotype was picked up many times. The CDR3 DNA reads as TGTGCCAGCAGTTTGGGGCCCCACACAGATACGCAGTATTTT. Translating it yields CASSLGPHTDTQYF. The chain carries TRBV27 and TRBJ2-3, with TRBD1 as a possible D gene (5 bases). Germline V CDR1 and CDR2: MNHEY, SMNVEV (reference sequence). There are 14 residues in the CDR3. Trimming removed 3 bases from V and 2 bases from J, with 9 bases in between.

This clonotype was counted ten times or more. This chain joins TRBV6-5 and TRBJ1-2, with D maybe TRBD1 (5 bases). The V end lost 0 bases, the J end lost 6 bases, and 11 bases lay between the germline ends. CDR3 length equals 14 residues. Germline CDR1 is MNHEY and CDR2 is SVGAGI. Here the CDR3 reads CASSYSRDGNGYTF. DNA for the CDR3: TGTGCCAGCAGTTACTCCAGGGACGGGAATGGCTACACCTTC.

This clonotype has a count of ten or more. The rearrangement links TRBV7-2 to TRBJ2-1; 10 nucleotides line up with TRBD2. The CDR3 runs to 15 residues. Germline CDR1 and CDR2: SGHTA and FQGNSA. Trimming took 2 bases from V and 8 from J; bases not matched to a gene: 6. CDR3 amino acids: CASSLPSGSTHEQFF. The CDR3 DNA reads TGTGCCAGCAGCTTACCTAGCGGGAGTACTCATGAGCAGTTCTTC.

The sample holds a few counts of this clonotype. The genes are TRBV20-1 and TRBJ2-3; TRBD2 matches 10 bases. CDR1 is DFQATT, CDR2 SNEGSKA, per germline (reference sequence). The J segment lost 5 bases and the V segment lost 3 bases, leaving 2 bases of the junction unmatched. CDR3 length equals 13 residues. The CDR3 sequence: CSARLAGVDTQYF. CDR3 DNA: TGCAGTGCTAGGCTAGCGGGAGTAGATACGCAGTATTTT.

At least ten counts were recorded for this clonotype. This chain uses TRBV28 with TRBJ2-1, with 7 positions matching TRBD2. Germline V CDR1 and CDR2: MDHEN, SYDVKM. The ends lost 7 bases at V and 1 base at J; junction bases unmatched: 13. The CDR3 is made up of 17 amino acids. In nucleotides, the CDR3 is TGTGCCAGCACCTTTGGCGGACTAGTTGGTTCCTACAATGAGCAGTTCTTC. Encoded protein: CASTFGGLVGSYNEQFF.

At least ten counts were recorded for this clonotype. This chain connects TRBV4-3 to TRBJ2-5, with D maybe TRBD1 (5 bases). The CDR3 is made up of 14 amino acids. Germline V gene lookup returns CDR1 LGHNA and CDR2 YSLEER. Trimming left V 0 bases short and J 7 bases short, with 12 bases between. The CDR3 DNA reads as TGCGCCAGCAGCCAAGAAGGGGATTTCGGGACCCAGTACTTC. Translation gives CASSQEGDFGTQYF.

The table lists this clonotype with many counts. V gene TRBV11-3 combines with J gene TRBJ2-1; TRBD2 matches 7 bases. Germline lookup yields CDR1 SGHNT and CDR2 YENEEA. The length of the CDR3 is 15 residues. V lost 3 bases to trimming and J lost 0 bases; unmatched junction nucleotides: 2. Here the CDR3 DNA reads TGTGCCAGCAGCTTGCGGGGGAGCTCCTACAATGAGCAGTTCTTC. This codes for CASSLRGSSYNEQFF.

This clonotype was recorded many times. This sequence joins TRBV24-1 and TRBJ2-2; D possibly corresponds to TRBD2 (5 bases). The ends were cut back, 5 bases at V and 2 bases at J, with 11 bases in the middle. Per the germline V gene, CDR1 is KGHDR and CDR2 is SFDVKD. The CDR3 length is 15 residues. CDR3 bases: TGTGCCACCAGTGGGGTAGGGAGAAACACCGGGGAGCTGTTTTTT. Encoded protein: CATSGVGRNTGELFF.

The chain carries TRBV3-1 and TRBJ1-2, with D maybe TRBD1 (5 bases). Between the trimmed V and J ends, which lost 4 bases and 7 bases, there was a span of 19 bases. The CDR3 is made up of 15 amino acids. Germline CDR1 is LGHDT and CDR2 is YNNKEL (reference sequence). The CDR3 protein is CASSPPGAIRGGYTF. CDR3 nucleotide sequence: TGTGCCAGCAGCCCCCCGGGCGCTATAAGGGGTGGCTACACCTTC.

The chain employs TRBV3-1 and TRBJ1-5; TRBD1 aligns across 10 bases. Trimming at V came to 1 base and at J to 6 bases, leaving 0 bases not matched to a gene. The CDR3 is 14 residues long. Germline V gene lookup returns CDR1 LGHDT and CDR2 YNNKEL (reference sequence). The CDR3, as DNA: TGTGCCAGCAGCCAAGGACAGGGGGCTCAGCCCCAGCATTTT. Encoded protein: CASSQGQGAQPQHF.